The T cell receptor (beta chain) under discussion was sequenced for a study of blood T cells in healthy people across ages. This clonotype has a handful of counts. Its target is unknown. PCR was performed a second time for roughly 6 to 12 cycles using a sample-barcoded 5' primer and a J-beta primer mix. All samples gave at least 2.5 million CDR3-containing paired-end reads. TCRdb ran MiXCR on the 5' RACE reads and lists one entry per CDR3 protein. The table has 1.5 million to 1.9 million distinct CDR3 sequences, roughly 43% seen once; the top ten hold 4%. The CDR3 length is 17 residues. Germline V gene lookup returns CDR1 SGHTA and CDR2 FQGNSA. V was trimmed by 1 base and J by 6 bases, leaving 19 bases between them. Study outcomes and limitations: The recorded TCR beta diversity per million T cells decreased in a roughly linear manner with age. Nothing was known about donor CMV status, and this possibly confounded expanded clonotype changes.

Each of the donors had roughly 9.1 milliliters of peripheral blood drawn into EDTA-treated Vacutainer tubes. The rearrangement links TRBV7-2 to TRBJ1-5; D not certain. The clonotype originates from a woman aged 18-29 years in good health. The sequenced sample was blood. CDR3 DNA: TGTGCCAGCAGCTTAGTTTCGGGCGGACTCATGGGTCAGCCCCAGCATTTT. It encodes CASSLVSGGLMGQPQHF.